This T cell receptor beta chain came from a study of blood T cells in healthy people across ages. This clonotype was detected a few times. Through a sample-barcoded 5' primer and a J-beta primer mix, a second PCR was run for about 6 to 11 cycles. TCRdb re-analysed the 5' RACE reads in MiXCR, keeping a single row per CDR3 protein. The data hold about 1.8 million distinct CDR3 sequences, with approximately 50% observed a single time. The CDR3 runs to 17 residues. Germline CDR1 is SGHRS and CDR2 is YFSETQ. Trimming shortened V by 4 bases and J by 0 bases, and 20 bases separated the two germline ends. Sequencing was performed on blood. The TCR sequence derives from a woman in her forties in good health. The chain combines TRBV5-1 with TRBJ2-7; D is possibly TRBD1 or TRBD2 (5 bases each). CDR3 sequence (DNA): TGCGCCAGCAGCCCCAACCCCGGGACGGCAATCTCCTACGAGCAGTACTTC. Its protein product is CASSPNPGTAISYEQYF.